This is a list of T cell receptor beta chains from one sample in a study of CD8 T cells in Susac syndrome. TCRdb analysed the immunoSEQ multiplex PCR reads with MiXCR anew, one entry per CDR3 protein. The data hold tens of thousands of distinct CDR3 sequences, with roughly 94% observed a single time. The specimen was CD8+ T cells from PBMCs. The receptors stem from a human donor with Susac syndrome. Both conserved end residues are part of each CDR3. Clone size appears in some rows only: once, few, many, or a class for an expanded clone.

V	size	J	CDR3
TRBV4-2	once	TRBJ2-5	CASSHQDQLEFDQETQYF
TRBV15	NA	TRBJ2-3	CATSRDAPNTGGFADTQYF
TRBV29-1	NA	TRBJ2-1	CSVEVGRGDEQFF
TRBV7-6	NA	TRBJ2-3	CASSLATRSITDTQYF
TRBV12-3/TRBV12-4	NA	TRBJ2-2	CASTNTGELFF
TRBV7-9	NA	TRBJ2-5	CASTIKRGQETQYF
TRBV20-1	NA	TRBJ2-1	CSAPGTDLYNEQFF
TRBV24-1	NA	TRBJ2-5	CATSDFVTAGDETQYF
TRBV28	NA	TRBJ2-7	CASRATGEQYF
TRBV6-5	once	TRBJ2-3	CASSSNRWREPDTQYF
TRBV27	NA	TRBJ2-7	CASSSLEAHYEQYF
TRBV5-4	NA	TRBJ2-7	CASSVLTGSYEQYF
TRBV12-3/TRBV12-4	NA	TRBJ2-7	CASSFGPIHGAQYF
TRBV2	NA	TRBJ2-3	CAQSGSGSTDTQYF
TRBV20-1	NA	TRBJ2-6	CSARDTGSSGANVLTF
TRBV12-3/TRBV12-4	NA	TRBJ1-5	CASSFKGQGAYSNQPQHF
TRBV2	NA	TRBJ2-1	CASEESSSSYNEQFF
TRBV7-9	NA	TRBJ2-5	CASSQSLRGSQETQYF
TRBV13	few	TRBJ2-2	CASSLVGSGELFF
TRBV9	NA	TRBJ1-6	CASSPSGDHNSPLHF
TRBV29-1	NA	TRBJ1-1	CSVVTVAEAFF
TRBV6-2/TRBV6-3	few	TRBJ2-5	CASSYSGIQETQYF
TRBV11-2	NA	TRBJ2-1	CASSLGRSGGVAYNEQFF
TRBV4-2	NA	TRBJ1-4	CASSQDWQDENEKLFF
TRBV29-1	NA	TRBJ2-1	CSVDRVLSGAYNEQFF
TRBV13	NA	TRBJ2-1	CASSLGVLERDLTYNEQFF
TRBV30	NA	TRBJ2-2	CAWSLGVGGRADTGELFF
TRBV5-6	NA	TRBJ2-4	CASSVTALAKNIQYF
TRBV27	NA	TRBJ2-7	CASSRGRAGSYEQYF
TRBV11-1	NA	TRBJ1-2	CASSLITGDYGYTF
TRBV12-3/TRBV12-4	once	TRBJ1-5	CASSWGQYSNQPQHF
TRBV19	once	TRBJ2-7	CASMLGQGAGEQYF
TRBV4-2	NA	TRBJ1-2	CASSQVIGTVGGYTF
TRBV29-1	NA	TRBJ1-2	CSVPTLEDSYGYTF
TRBV27	NA	TRBJ2-1	CASTLGLESRHEQFF
TRBV7-2	NA	TRBJ2-3	CASSRPDTQYF
TRBV9	NA	TRBJ2-7	CASSPNSDEQYF
TRBV9	NA	TRBJ2-5	CASNLAGFGETQYF
TRBV5-1	NA	TRBJ2-5	CASSYPLRAASGRASETQYF
TRBV10-3	NA	TRBJ2-5	CAISEASSPTQYF
TRBV28	NA	TRBJ2-7	CASRTTSGSRYEQYF
TRBV5-1	NA	TRBJ1-2	CASSERTGSNYGYTF
TRBV7-9	NA	TRBJ2-1	CATARERPRMEQFF
TRBV10-3	NA	TRBJ2-7	CAISESEPSTEQYF
TRBV12-3/TRBV12-4	NA	TRBJ2-7	CASSLWRAGDYEQYF
TRBV24-1	NA	TRBJ2-7	CATSPASASGNEQYF
TRBV21-1	once	TRBJ2-4	CASSENPGMIQYF
TRBV3-1	NA	TRBJ2-7	CASSQGDRGEIYEQYF
TRBV24-1	NA	TRBJ1-1	CATSDRTEAFF
TRBV13	NA	TRBJ1-2	CASRPDRGLDGYTF
TRBV11-2	NA	TRBJ2-3	CASSAGLAGGPGDTQYF
TRBV4-2	NA	TRBJ2-7	CASSQDSLSQPPYEQYF
TRBV5-6	NA	TRBJ2-7	CASSLQTGDYEQYF